This TCR beta chain was documented in a study of blood T cell repertoires in COVID-19. Study-level information: Sources were T cells, B-cell-depleted T cells, or PBMCs; the material itself was cDNA or gDNA.

In the original workflow: Nucleated cell counts were estimated from reference gene primer amplification. Some clones are missing from TCRdb's copy, which holds only in-frame ones; the method was immunoSEQ multiplex PCR. Clone size and the V and J calls come from that table; the DNA yielded D and trimming. Here the sample spans around 190,000 clones, more than 65% being singletons. The CDR3 totals 15 residues. Germline V CDR1 and CDR2: SGHTA, FQGNSA. V lost 2 bases to trimming and J lost 6 bases; unmatched junction nucleotides: 4. This clonotype originated in a woman in her 50s with acute COVID-19. The V gene is TRBV7-2, the J gene TRBJ1-2; 12 nucleotides align to TRBD1. The specimen was PBMCs or T cells enriched from blood (not recorded which). CDR3 coding DNA: TGTGCCAGCAGCTTATGGGGACAGGGGGCGGATGGCTACACCTTC. Translated, it gives CASSLWGQGADGYTF.